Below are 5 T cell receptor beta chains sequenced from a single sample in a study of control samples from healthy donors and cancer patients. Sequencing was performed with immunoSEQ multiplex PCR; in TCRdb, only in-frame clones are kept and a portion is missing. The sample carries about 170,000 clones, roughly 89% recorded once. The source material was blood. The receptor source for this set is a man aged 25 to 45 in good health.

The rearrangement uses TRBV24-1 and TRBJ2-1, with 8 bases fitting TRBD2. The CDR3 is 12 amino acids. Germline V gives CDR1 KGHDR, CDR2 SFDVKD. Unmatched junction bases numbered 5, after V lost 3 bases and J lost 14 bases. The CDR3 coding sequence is TGTGCCACCAGTGATCCCGGGACTAGAAAGTTCTTC. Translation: CATSDPGTRKFF.

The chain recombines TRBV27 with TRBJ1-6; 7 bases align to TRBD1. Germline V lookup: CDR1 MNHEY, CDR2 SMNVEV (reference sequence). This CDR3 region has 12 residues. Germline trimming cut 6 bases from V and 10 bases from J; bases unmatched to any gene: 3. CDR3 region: CASRTGRSPLHF. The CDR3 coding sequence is TGTGCCAGCAGGACAGGGCGATCACCCCTCCACTTT.

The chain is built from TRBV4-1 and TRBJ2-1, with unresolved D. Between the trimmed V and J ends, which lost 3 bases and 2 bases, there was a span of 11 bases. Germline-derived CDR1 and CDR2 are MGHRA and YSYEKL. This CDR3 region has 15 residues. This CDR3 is CASSQPGSTYNEQFF. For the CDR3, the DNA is TGCGCCAGCAGCCAGCCCGGGTCCACCTACAATGAGCAGTTCTTC.

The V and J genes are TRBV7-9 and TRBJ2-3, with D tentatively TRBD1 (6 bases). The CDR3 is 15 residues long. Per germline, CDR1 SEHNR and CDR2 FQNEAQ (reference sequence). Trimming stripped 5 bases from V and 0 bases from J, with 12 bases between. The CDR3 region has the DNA TGTGCCAGCAGCCCAGGGACACTAAGCACAGATACGCAGTATTTT. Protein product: CASSPGTLSTDTQYF.

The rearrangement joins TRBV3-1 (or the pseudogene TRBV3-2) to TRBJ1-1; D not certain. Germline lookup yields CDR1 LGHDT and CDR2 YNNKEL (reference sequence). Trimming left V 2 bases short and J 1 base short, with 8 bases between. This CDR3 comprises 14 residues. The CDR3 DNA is TGTGCCAGCAGCCAACCTTACCAGAACACTGAAGCTTTCTTT. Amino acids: CASSQPYQNTEAFF.